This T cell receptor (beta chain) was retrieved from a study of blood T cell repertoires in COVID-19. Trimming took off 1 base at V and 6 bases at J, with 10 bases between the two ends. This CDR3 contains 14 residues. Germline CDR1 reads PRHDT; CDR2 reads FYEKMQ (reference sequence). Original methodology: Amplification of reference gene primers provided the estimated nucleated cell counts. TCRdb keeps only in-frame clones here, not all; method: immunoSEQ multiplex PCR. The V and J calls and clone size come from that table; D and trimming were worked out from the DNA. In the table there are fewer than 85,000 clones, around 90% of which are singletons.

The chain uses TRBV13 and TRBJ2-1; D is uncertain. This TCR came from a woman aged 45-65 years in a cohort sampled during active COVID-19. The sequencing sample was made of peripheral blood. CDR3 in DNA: TGTGCCAGCAGCTTAGCACTTTCCACCAATGAGCAGTTCTTC. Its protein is CASSLALSTNEQFF.